This T cell receptor beta chain was profiled in a study of blood T cell repertoires in COVID-19. Study background: Samples taken during acute and convalescent COVID-19 were collected in the United States, Italy and Spain.

Profiled with immunoSEQ multiplex PCR; TCRdb holds only in-frame clones, not every one. The sample has about 180,000 clones, 80% to 90% seen once. In germline, CDR1 is MDHEN, CDR2 SYDVKM. This CDR3 comprises 16 residues. With 2 bases removed from V and 4 bases from J, the gap between germline ends came to 14 bases. This receptor was taken from a man aged 55 to 70 with acute or convalescent COVID-19. V is TRBV28 and J is TRBJ2-2; maybe TRBD1 (5 bases). Sequencing was performed on peripheral blood. The DNA for the CDR3 is TGTGCCAGCAGTTTAGGGGCAGGGCTGCGCACCGGGGAGCTGTTTTTT. Its translation is CASSLGAGLRTGELFF.